A selection of T cell receptor beta chains follows, all from one sample in a study of blood T cell repertoires in COVID-19. TCRdb keeps only in-frame clones here, not all; method: immunoSEQ multiplex PCR. The data hold 200,000 to 300,000 clones, with about 87% observed a single time. Material for sequencing was peripheral blood. The receptors come from a woman aged 35 to 49 who had recovered from COVID-19. The conserved cysteine and the conserved F or W are not part of the CDR3 here.

TRBV5-1	ASSLRGQGANGNTIY
TRBV9	ASTQGLSYGYT
TRBV18	ASSDQGNSPLH
TRBV6-5	ASSYSDRDYGYT
TRBV11-2	ASSPPGGRETQY
TRBV15	ATSREPPGRRGYSNQPQH
TRBV20-1	SAPADREAF
TRBV4-3	ASSQAGGTGGNTIY
TRBV7-2	ASSPRAGNNYGYT
TRBV5-6	ASSFEQGIGELF
TRBV5-6	ASSPQGEYYEQY
TRBV5-6	ASSLGGTSSYEQY
TRBV2	ASSTSQGQETQY
TRBV4-1	ASRGLAGYEQY
TRBV6-5	ASSYSWSSYNEQF
TRBV18	ASSPRTGNTEAF
TRBV6-6	ASRQGQGRGQETQY
TRBV9	ASSVEQGTMNTEAF
TRBV3-1/TRBV3-2	ASSQVSGVNEQF
TRBV2	ASKREGVWEH
TRBV7-2	ASSSSLAGLADTQY
TRBV6-2/TRBV6-3	ASSATGPTEAF
TRBV5-4	ASSSGPSPSSYEQY
TRBV6-5	ASSYSPPPFDTEAF
TRBV11-2	ASSLVWTGDTEAF
TRBV27	ASSRTAHEQY
TRBV6-4	ASPPGVKNIQY
TRBV5-1	ASSLRQQGWHEQY
TRBV7-8	ASSLAEGFRTDTQY
TRBV7-8	ASSQLRGIVYTEAF
TRBV6-6	ASSHRTGGGYT
TRBV18	ASSPWGQARGEAF
TRBV7-9	ASSPGSVGSEQY
TRBV10-1	ASSRAGPGTEAF
TRBV6-5	ASSYLEGIEKLF
TRBV5-1	ASSYPGNTEAF
TRBV2	ASSPTGTGGDTQY
TRBV24-1	ATSDTGGDQPQH
TRBV10-2	ASRPTSGGYNEQF
TRBV4-1	ASSQGLAGVTGELF
TRBV6-5	ASSDRYNEQF
TRBV6-5	VSEAGRTYNEQF
TRBV18	ASSGVLTNTGELF
TRBV15	ATSRDRQGAPQY
TRBV10-2	ASSQVRDSPYEQY
TRBV19	ASRTMDRGAGYT
TRBV3-1/TRBV3-2	ASSQVGVEETQY
TRBV28	ASRGTAWRVNQPQH
TRBV5-1	ASSPGGPQETQY
TRBV27	ASSLVGDTEAF
TRBV29-1	SVEEGRGGSYNEQF
TRBV19	ASRHQGASTEAF
TRBV6-2/TRBV6-3	ASSYVTTETQY
TRBV11-2	ASRGQPEAF
TRBV6-6	ASSYLTGDTQY
TRBV4-3	ASSQEGRGHEQY
TRBV9	ASSAQGGGTEAF
TRBV12-3/TRBV12-4	ASGDRGDYGYT
TRBV7-2	ASSPHRVQNEAF